This T cell receptor beta chain was sequenced for a study of OX40 agonist ivuxolimab in advanced cancers. Across the whole study: The dose-escalation cohort was approximately 80% male, with a mean age of 60 years, ranging roughly 23 to 85. Patients achieving partial responses numbered three: one hepatocellular carcinoma case and two cutaneous melanoma cases.

Libraries were prepared by immunoSEQ multiplex PCR; TCRdb keeps only in-frame clonotypes and omits some of them. The sample has 60,000 or so clones, just over 85% seen once. As for this clone: Its antigen remains unidentified.

Peripheral blood came from all dose cohorts at three timepoints. Study-level results: Expanded clones were, on average, more numerous among CD8+ T cells than CD4+.

The TCR sequence derives from an adult with an advanced solid tumor such as melanoma, head and neck, liver or kidney cancer. Sequences were derived from CD4+ or CD8+ T cells sorted from blood, sampled in a trial of the OX40 agonist ivuxolimab.

The CDR3 here is CASSLTRAGTGLVGIMYSNQPQHF. Here the CDR3 DNA reads TGCGCCAGCAGTCTTACCCGAGCGGGGACTGGCTTAGTGGGCATAATGTATAGCAATCAGCCCCAGCATTTT. V gene TRBV23-1 combines with J gene TRBJ1-5, with D perhaps TRBD1 (5 bases). TRBV23-1 qualifies as an ORF whose function is uncertain. Trimming shortened V by 4 bases and J by 0 bases, and 37 bases separated the two germline ends. The CDR3 spans 24 residues.